These T cell receptor beta chains were read from a single sample in a study of identical twins' blood T cells. A single record per CDR3 protein comes from TCRdb applying MiXCR to the 5' RACE reads. Here the sample spans about 370,000 distinct CDR3 sequences, more than 25% being singletons. The sequenced sample was PBMCs. The source is a woman between 18 and 50 years old in good health. The CDR3 runs from the conserved cysteine through the conserved F or W. The order of the fields is D gene, V gene, clone size, J gene, CDR3 protein, CDR3 DNA. The D gene is left open where the match is weak. The size of a clone is reported for some rows only, either as once, few or many, or as a class for expanded clones.

TRBD2,TRBV9,.,TRBJ2-1,CASSVGGTSNNEQFF,TGTGCCAGCAGCGTAGGGGGGACTAGCAACAATGAGCAGTTCTTC
TRBD2,TRBV19,.,TRBJ2-1,CATSLLAGGKYNEQFF,TGTGCCACCTCACTCTTAGCGGGGGGAAAATACAATGAGCAGTTCTTC
.,TRBV12-3/TRBV12-4,.,TRBJ2-3,CASIQDGTDTQYF,TGTGCCAGCATCCAGGACGGCACAGATACGCAGTATTTT
.,TRBV7-9,.,TRBJ1-2,CASSSGSMGLNYGYTF,TGTGCCAGCAGCTCCGGGAGTATGGGCTTAAACTATGGCTACACCTTC
.,TRBV20-1,few,TRBJ1-2,CSARDMGYGYTF,TGCAGTGCTAGAGATATGGGCTATGGCTACACCTTC
.,TRBV4-3,few,TRBJ2-1,CASSQGGGDNEQFF,TGCGCCAGCAGCCAAGGAGGTGGGGACAATGAGCAGTTCTTC
TRBD2,TRBV5-1,few,TRBJ2-2,CASSFATSGHTGELFF,TGCGCCAGCAGCTTTGCTACTAGCGGCCACACCGGGGAGCTGTTTTTT
.,TRBV6-5,.,TRBJ1-2,CASSFGGLYGYTF,TGTGCCAGCAGTTTTGGGGGGTTATATGGCTACACCTTC
.,TRBV5-6,.,TRBJ2-7,CASSLDFDFGEQYF,TGTGCCAGCAGCTTGGATTTCGACTTCGGGGAGCAGTACTTC
TRBD2,TRBV29-1,few,TRBJ2-1,CSVVLAAAYNEQFF,TGCAGCGTCGTACTAGCGGCAGCCTACAATGAGCAGTTCTTC
.,TRBV10-3,many,TRBJ2-2,CAITYGYTGELFF,TGTGCCATCACTTACGGTTACACCGGGGAGCTGTTTTTT
.,TRBV29-1,few,TRBJ1-1,CSVDADGVNTEAFF,TGCAGCGTGGATGCTGACGGGGTGAACACTGAAGCTTTCTTT
TRBD1,TRBV28,many,TRBJ2-1,CASSLEQGAIDEQFF,TGTGCCAGCAGTTTAGAACAGGGGGCGATCGATGAGCAGTTCTTC
TRBD1,TRBV2,few,TRBJ1-1,CASPTGDSTEAFF,TGTGCCAGCCCGACAGGGGATAGCACTGAAGCTTTCTTT
TRBD1,TRBV14,.,TRBJ1-2,CASSQTGLDYGYTF,TGTGCCAGCAGCCAGACAGGGCTGGACTATGGCTACACCTTC
.,TRBV5-6,many,TRBJ1-4,CASSSTLPSEKLFF,TGTGCCAGCAGCTCGACACTCCCGAGCGAAAAACTGTTTTTT
.,TRBV7-8,.,TRBJ1-1,CASSYPQADTEAFF,TGTGCCAGCAGTTACCCCCAGGCAGACACTGAAGCTTTCTTT
.,TRBV5-1,.,TRBJ2-2,CASSLDSPLYTGELFF,TGCGCCAGCAGCCTGGACTCCCCCTTGTACACCGGGGAGCTGTTTTTT
.,TRBV7-9,.,TRBJ1-2,CASSLPDSNYGYTF,TGTGCCAGCAGCCTACCGGACAGCAACTATGGCTACACCTTC
.,TRBV3-1,few,TRBJ1-1,CASSQGGVWSTEAFF,TGTGCCAGCAGCCAAGGTGGGGTTTGGAGCACTGAAGCTTTCTTT
.,TRBV9,.,TRBJ1-2,CASSVHDRRPLDGYTF,TGTGCCAGCAGCGTACACGATCGACGCCCTTTGGATGGCTACACCTTC
TRBD1,TRBV12-3/TRBV12-4,.,TRBJ1-2,CASSNRDSYGYTF,TGTGCCAGCAGTAACAGGGACAGCTATGGCTACACCTTC
.,TRBV19,few,TRBJ2-7,CASSIRGTSYEQYF,TGTGCCAGTAGTATTAGGGGGACTTCCTACGAGCAGTACTTC
TRBD2,TRBV20-1,few,TRBJ2-1,CSASKASGTSEQFF,TGCAGTGCTAGTAAGGCTAGCGGGACTAGTGAGCAGTTCTTC
.,TRBV7-8,.,TRBJ1-4,CASSLNAQGTNEKLFF,TGTGCCAGCAGCTTGAATGCCCAGGGGACTAATGAAAAACTGTTTTTT
.,TRBV7-2,many,TRBJ2-7,CASSPDYEQYF,TGTGCCAGCAGCCCAGACTACGAGCAGTACTTC
TRBD2,TRBV10-3,few,TRBJ2-1,CAISESGRGGYNEQFF,TGTGCCATCAGTGAGTCAGGGAGGGGAGGCTACAATGAGCAGTTCTTC
.,TRBV19,few,TRBJ1-5,CASARGEDQPQHF,TGTGCCAGCGCCAGGGGTGAGGATCAGCCCCAGCATTTT
TRBD1,TRBV6-6,many,TRBJ2-3,CASSLGTGEADTQYF,TGTGCCAGCAGTCTTGGGACAGGAGAGGCAGATACGCAGTATTTT
.,TRBV20-1,.,TRBJ1-2,CSARDWQGGF,TGCAGTGCTAGAGATTGGCAGGGCGGATTC
.,TRBV5-1,many,TRBJ2-2,CASSLDTFTGELFF,TGCGCCAGCAGCTTGGACACGTTCACCGGGGAGCTGTTTTTT
TRBD1,TRBV20-1,few,TRBJ1-1,CSAPGQGVGEAFF,TGCAGTGCTCCAGGACAGGGCGTTGGTGAAGCTTTCTTT
.,TRBV3-1,.,TRBJ1-2,CASSHRRQHYGYTF,TGTGCCAGCAGCCATCGACGACAGCACTATGGCTACACCTTC
.,TRBV5-8,once,TRBJ1-5,CASSLETHQPQHF,TGTGCCAGCAGCTTGGAAACTCATCAGCCCCAGCATTTT
.,TRBV12-5,few,TRBJ1-4,CASGLGGTTNEKLFF,TGTGCTAGTGGTTTGGGCGGCACAACTAATGAAAAACTGTTTTTT
.,TRBV4-2,many,TRBJ1-5,CASSQVKDRIDQPQHF,TGTGCCAGCAGCCAAGTCAAAGACCGTATAGATCAGCCCCAGCATTTT
TRBD1,TRBV7-2,few,TRBJ1-1,CASRPDRGFTEAFF,TGTGCCAGCAGACCGGACAGGGGATTCACTGAAGCTTTCTTT
.,TRBV5-1,many,TRBJ1-6,CASSTDATLWGISPLHF,TGCGCCAGCAGCACCGATGCGACCCTCTGGGGTATTTCACCCCTCCACTTT
.,TRBV6-5,.,TRBJ1-3,CAGRDGNTVYF,TGTGCCGGCCGGGATGGAAACACCGTATATTTT
TRBD1,TRBV2,many,TRBJ1-4,CASKSGTGDEKLFF,TGTGCCAGTAAATCCGGGACAGGGGATGAAAAACTGTTTTTT
.,TRBV6-2/TRBV6-3,many,TRBJ1-1,CASRQRAEAFF,TGTGCCAGCAGACAAAGGGCTGAAGCTTTCTTT
TRBD1,TRBV9,many,TRBJ2-1,CASSVGQGNYNEQFF,TGTGCCAGCAGCGTGGGACAGGGTAACTACAATGAGCAGTTCTTC
.,TRBV29-1,.,TRBJ1-5,CSVLRREQNSNQPQHF,TGCAGCGTTCTGAGGCGAGAACAGAATAGCAATCAGCCCCAGCATTTT
.,TRBV18,.,TRBJ1-5,CASSRLTEDYSNQPQHF,TGTGCCAGCTCCCGATTGACAGAGGATTATAGCAATCAGCCCCAGCATTTT
.,TRBV10-3,many,TRBJ1-5,CAISEGVKSNQPQHF,TGTGCCATCAGTGAGGGGGTAAAGAGCAATCAGCCCCAGCATTTT
TRBD2,TRBV15,.,TRBJ2-1,CATSRDSSGGAFEQFF,TGTGCCACCAGCAGAGATTCAAGCGGGGGGGCCTTTGAGCAGTTCTTC
.,TRBV7-2,.,TRBJ2-1,CASSFRLAYNEQFF,TGTGCCAGCAGCTTCCGTCTAGCGTACAATGAGCAGTTCTTC
.,TRBV3-1,.,TRBJ1-5,CASGTSSSNQPQHF,TGTGCCAGCGGGACCTCCTCCAGCAATCAGCCCCAGCATTTT
.,TRBV9,.,TRBJ2-3,CASSLLSADTQYF,TGTGCCAGCAGCTTGCTGAGTGCAGATACGCAGTATTTT
.,TRBV4-3,many,TRBJ2-1,CASSQDGESSYNEQFF,TGCGCCAGCAGCCAAGATGGGGAGAGCTCCTACAATGAGCAGTTCTTC
.,TRBV12-3/TRBV12-4,many,TRBJ2-7,CASSLARQPIDF,TGTGCCAGCAGTTTAGCGCGTCAGCCGATCGACTTC
.,TRBV20-1,.,TRBJ2-5,CSARYWTTNRETQYF,TGCAGTGCTAGGTATTGGACTACCAACCGAGAGACCCAGTACTTC
.,TRBV7-9,.,TRBJ2-1,CASSFGPYNEQFF,TGTGCCAGCAGCTTCGGGCCTTACAATGAGCAGTTCTTC
TRBD1,TRBV2,.,TRBJ2-1,CATKTGHGNEQFF,TGTGCCACTAAGACAGGGCACGGCAATGAGCAGTTCTTC
.,TRBV7-8,few,TRBJ2-2,CASSFWGRGGELFF,TGTGCCAGCAGCTTCTGGGGGCGCGGCGGGGAGCTGTTTTTT